The sequence of this TCR beta chain was determined in a study of CD8 T cells in ankylosing spondylitis (dated by TCRdb to the late 2010s). In terms of the full investigation: To find TCR variants linked to disease, the study profiled T cell receptor beta repertoires in ankylosing spondylitis patients and healthy donors. The full study cohort comprised 20 to 30 ankylosing spondylitis patients and approximately 100 healthy donors. Peripheral blood was sampled, and synovial fluid was additionally collected from ankylosing spondylitis patients. The study at large found these results: The disease-linked clones had a CD8+ phenotype and were found at relatively low frequencies in peripheral blood. Some motif variants had previously been reported in the synovial fluid and blood of reactive arthritis patients, which suggests shared mechanisms of disease initiation. The disease-linked clones were reported to be significantly enriched in matched synovial fluid samples from ankylosing spondylitis patients. A TCR beta motif made up of several highly homologous amino acid variants appeared to be characteristic of blood from ankylosing spondylitis patients.

TCRdb names Illumina HiSeq 2500 as the instrument used. Quantitative 5'-RACE with molecular barcodes was used to prepare TCR beta libraries. As for the original processing: A new computational method based on a probabilistic model of VDJ rearrangement was used to identify disease-linked TCR variants. TCRdb trimmed public reads at Q25 via fastp, called clones via MiXCR and kept in-frame beta chains. Under each unique CDR3 protein, matching rows form one entry showing the most common genes and DNA. The V and J calls follow TCRdb's processing rather than the paper's. The sample records 100,000 or so distinct CDR3 sequences, about 9% of which are singletons. Under 35% of the sample rests with the top ten. This clonotype was observed at least ten times. Its antigen is still unknown. Per-base qualities were not stored, and no clone one base away is much larger. The TCR originated in a male donor with ankylosing spondylitis. Sequencing was carried out using blood, either unsorted or a sorted T cell fraction (not recorded which).

The CDR3 loop reads CASSDTDRQYF. The sequenced DNA is TGTGCCAGCAGCGATACCGACCGACAGTACTTC. This receptor chain uses TRBV7-9 and TRBJ2-7; no D gene call is confident. The junction shows trimming of 5 bases on V and 10 bases on J, plus 12 bases between the germline ends. Its CDR3 holds 11 amino acids, cysteine through phenylalanine. The only DNA kept is the CDR3, 33 bases in frame from the first base. The germline V gene (reference sequence) yields SEHNR for CDR1 and FQNEAQ for CDR2.